The TCR beta chain under discussion was sequenced for a study of lymphopenia after photon versus proton radiotherapy. Whole-study findings and limits: Photon-treated patients lost naive T cells and TCR diversity; proton-treated stayed stable.

Remarks on this clone: Its antigen is undetermined.

Sequenced by immunoSEQ multiplex PCR; TCRdb stores in-frame clones only, minus some. This sample carries 7,100 or so clones, about nine tenths of them seen once, and the ten largest clones take 3.1%. The CDR3 covers 19 residues. The V end was cut by 0 bases, the J end by 0 bases, with 19 bases between. Germline CDR1 is SGHKS and CDR2 is YYEKEE (reference sequence). Here the sequenced sample was peripheral blood, taken from a patient treated with photon-based radiotherapy. V usage is TRBV5-5 and J usage is TRBJ1-3; the D gene is possibly TRBD1 (6 bases). The TCR comes from a woman aged 70-85 years with pancreatic cancer. The DNA of the CDR3 is TGTGCCAGCAGCTTGGAACCGAGAGCCCGGACAGTCTCTGGAAACACCATATATTTT. Translated, it gives CASSLEPRARTVSGNTIYF.